Below are 15 T cell receptor beta chains sequenced from a single sample in a study of long-term antiretroviral therapy in people with HIV. The run of the v3.0 immunoSEQ assay was at survey level. The protocol was immunoSEQ multiplex PCR, while the TCRdb copy is restricted to in-frame clones and leaves out a portion. This sample has tens of thousands of clones, with approximately 86% found just once. The input for sequencing was unsorted PBMCs, taken 1.6 years after starting antiretroviral therapy. The receptors stem from a man aged 35 to 55 with HIV.

This clone was observed a few times. The chain is built from TRBV11-3 and TRBJ1-2; TRBD1 matches at 9 bases. V shed 5 bases, J shed 8 bases, and the junction held 9 bases outside the gene matches. The CDR3 has 14 residues. Germline V lookup: CDR1 SGHNT, CDR2 YENEEA. CDR3 residues: CASSPGGQGMGYTF. The CDR3 coding sequence is TGTGCCAGCAGCCCAGGAGGACAGGGGATGGGCTACACCTTC.

CDR3: CASSVQQGPYNEQFF. The DNA for the CDR3 is TGTGCCAGCAGCGTACAACAGGGCCCCTACAATGAGCAGTTCTTC. This rearrangement joins TRBV9 to TRBJ2-1, with D perhaps matching TRBD1 (6 bases). Germline CDR1 and CDR2: SGDLS and YYNGEE. V dropped 1 base and J dropped 2 bases, with 10 bases sitting between them. This CDR3 is 15 amino acids long.

V is TRBV5-1 and J is TRBJ1-1; 8 nucleotides match TRBD1. Looked up from germline, CDR1 is SGHRS and CDR2 is YFSETQ. With 4 bases clipped from V and 1 base from J, the junction kept 6 bases outside the gene matches. This CDR3 comprises 15 residues. CDR3 residues: CASSPLGTGNTEAFF. The CDR3 DNA follows: TGCGCCAGCAGCCCCCTCGGGACAGGGAACACTGAAGCTTTCTTT.

This clone was recorded once. The rearrangement uses TRBV7-8 and TRBJ2-1, with D tentatively TRBD2 (6 bases). V was shortened by 5 bases and J by 7 bases, with 18 bases between the two germline ends. This CDR3 is built from 15 residues. CDR1 is SGHVS and CDR2 is FQNEAQ in the germline V gene. CDR3: CASSLHPGLGNEQFF. For the CDR3, the DNA is TGTGCCAGCAGCCTACATCCGGGACTCGGGAATGAGCAGTTCTTC.

This chain joins TRBV2 and TRBJ1-2; D perhaps matches TRBD1 (6 bases). Trimming took off 7 bases at V and 7 bases at J, with 16 bases between the two ends. The CDR3 spans 13 residues. CDR1 is SNHLY, CDR2 FYNNEI, per germline. CDR3: CASTDTGSIGYTF. Here the CDR3 DNA reads TGTGCCAGCACCGACACAGGGAGTATTGGCTACACCTTC.

As concerns this clone: This specimen includes other DNA sequences encoding the same CDR3. This rearrangement joins TRBV2 to TRBJ2-7; TRBD2 agrees at 14 bases. V trimming: 7 bases; J trimming: 7 bases; junction bases outside the gene matches: 21. From germline, CDR1 is SNHLY and CDR2 FYNNEI. The CDR3 covers 19 residues. The CDR3 loop reads CASTTPTEVPGLAGEEQYF. In nucleotides, the CDR3 is TGTGCCAGCACCACCCCCACCGAGGTCCCGGGACTAGCGGGAGAGGAGCAGTACTTC.

The chain carries TRBV7-9 and TRBJ2-1, with D perhaps matching TRBD2 (6 bases). The CDR3 is made up of 14 amino acids. The germline V gene encodes CDR1 SEHNR and CDR2 FQNEAQ (reference sequence). The ends were cut back, 3 bases at V and 12 bases at J, with 18 bases in the middle. CDR3 region: CASSLGTPELLQFF. The CDR3 nucleotides are TGTGCCAGCAGCTTGGGGACTCCAGAGCTCCTGCAGTTCTTC.

This clone was seen only a few times. This chain links TRBV2 with TRBJ2-2; D may match TRBD1 or TRBD2 (6 bases each). This CDR3 is built from 11 residues. The germline gives CDR1 SNHLY, CDR2 FYNNEI. Trimming removed 2 bases from V and 13 bases from J, with 8 bases in between. This CDR3 reads CASSERGRLFF. The DNA of the CDR3 is TGTGCCAGCAGTGAACGGGGGCGGCTGTTTTTT. Together with reference TRBV2 and TRBJ2-2, the CDR3 gives the full variable domain: EPEVTQTPSHQVTQMGQEVILRCVPISNHLYFYWYRQILGQKVEFLVSFYNNEISEKSEIFDDQFSVERPDGSNFTLKIRSTKLEDSAMYFCASSERGRLFFGEGSRLTVL.

V is TRBV7-8 and J is TRBJ2-2; TRBD2 might be the D (5 bases). The ends were cut back, 1 base at V and 4 bases at J, with 13 bases in the middle. Germline V gene sequence: CDR1 SGHVS, CDR2 FQNEAQ. CDR3 size: 16 residues. CDR3 sequence reads: CASSLGPGYSTGELFF. For the CDR3, the DNA is TGTGCCAGCAGCTTAGGACCGGGGTACAGCACCGGGGAGCTGTTTTTT.

This sequence joins TRBV13 and TRBJ2-7; D is possibly TRBD2 (6 bases). Germline CDR1 PRHDT, CDR2 FYEKMQ (reference sequence). Deletions cut 5 bases from V and 1 base from J, with 9 bases between. The CDR3 loop spans 13 amino acids. The CDR3 sequence is CASSGGASYEQYF. As DNA, the CDR3 is TGTGCCAGCAGCGGCGGGGCGTCCTACGAGCAGTACTTC.

This clone was picked up one time. Possible read error: a much larger clone is one base away. The sample holds other DNA sequences that translate to the same CDR3. The chain recombines TRBV29-1 with TRBJ2-7, with 10 bases that match TRBD1. The CDR3 contains 14 residues. V was pared by 0 bases and J by 4 bases, with 3 bases of the junction left unmatched. The germline CDR1 and CDR2 sequences are SQVTM and ANQGSEA. The CDR3 coding sequence is TGCAGCGTTGAAGAGGGGGACAGGGGATACGAGCAGTACTTC. Its protein is CSVEEGDRGYEQYF.

The chain recombines TRBV6-5 with TRBJ1-4; D is uncertain. V gave up 5 bases and J gave up 7 bases, with 14 bases separating them. This CDR3 comprises 14 residues. Germline loops: CDR1 MNHEY, CDR2 SVGAGI. The CDR3 nucleotides are TGTGCCAGCAGTCGAGCCCCGAGTGGTGAAAAACTGTTTTTT. It encodes CASSRAPSGEKLFF.

This chain uses TRBV7-3 with TRBJ2-1, with 7 positions matching TRBD1. Germline CDR1 SGHTA, CDR2 FQGTGA. This CDR3 has 13 residues. The V segment lost 1 base and the J segment 9 bases; nucleotides outside the gene matches: 3. In DNA, the CDR3 is TGTGCCAGCAGCTTAAAGGGGGCCAGTGAGCAGTTCTTC. It specifies CASSLKGASEQFF.

Written as DNA, the CDR3 is TGTGCCATCAGTGAGGGCAGGCTAAGGAACACTGAAGCTTTCTTT. This sequence encodes CAISEGRLRNTEAFF. The chain links TRBV10-3 to TRBJ1-1; unclear D gene. Trimming took off 2 bases at V and 1 base at J, with 11 bases between the two ends. From germline, CDR1 is ENHRY and CDR2 SYGVKD. The CDR3 contains 15 residues.

The chain carries TRBV18 and TRBJ1-1; a possible D gene is TRBD1 (6 bases). V was pared by 0 bases and J by 1 base, with 12 bases between. This CDR3 spans 16 amino acids. The germline V gene has CDR1 KGHSH and CDR2 LQKENI. The CDR3 protein is CASSPPTGTPNTEAFF. CDR3 DNA: TGTGCCAGCTCACCACCGACGGGGACACCGAACACTGAAGCTTTCTTT.